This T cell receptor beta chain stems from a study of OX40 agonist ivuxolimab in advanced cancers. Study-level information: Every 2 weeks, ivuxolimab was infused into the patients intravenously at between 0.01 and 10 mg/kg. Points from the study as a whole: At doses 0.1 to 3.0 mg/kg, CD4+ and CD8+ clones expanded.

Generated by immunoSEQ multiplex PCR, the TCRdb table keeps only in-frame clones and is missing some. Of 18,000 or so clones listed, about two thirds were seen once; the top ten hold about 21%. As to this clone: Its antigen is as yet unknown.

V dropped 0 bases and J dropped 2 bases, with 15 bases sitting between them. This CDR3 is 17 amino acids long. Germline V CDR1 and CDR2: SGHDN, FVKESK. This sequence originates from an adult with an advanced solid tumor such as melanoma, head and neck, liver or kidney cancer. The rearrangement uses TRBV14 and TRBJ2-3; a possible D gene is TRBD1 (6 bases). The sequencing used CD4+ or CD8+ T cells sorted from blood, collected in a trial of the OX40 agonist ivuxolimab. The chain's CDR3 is CASSQDLEGQLTDTQYF. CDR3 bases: TGTGCCAGCAGCCAAGATCTTGAGGGACAACTCACAGATACGCAGTATTTT.